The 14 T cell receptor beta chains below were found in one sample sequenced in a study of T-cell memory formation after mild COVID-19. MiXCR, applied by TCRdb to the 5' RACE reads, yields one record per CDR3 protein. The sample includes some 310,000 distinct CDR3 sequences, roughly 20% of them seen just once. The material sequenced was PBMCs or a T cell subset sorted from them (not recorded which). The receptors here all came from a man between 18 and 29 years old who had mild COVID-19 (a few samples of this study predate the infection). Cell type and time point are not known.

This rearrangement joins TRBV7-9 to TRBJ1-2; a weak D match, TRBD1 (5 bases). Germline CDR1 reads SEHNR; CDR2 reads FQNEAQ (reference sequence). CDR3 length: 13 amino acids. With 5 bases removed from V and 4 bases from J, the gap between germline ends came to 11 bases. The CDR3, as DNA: TGTGCCAGCAGCCCCAGACAGATCTATGGCTACACCTTC. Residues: CASSPRQIYGYTF.

The CDR3 sequence is CASSVPSSETQYF. CDR3 DNA sequence: TGTGCCAGCAGCGTACCTAGCTCTGAGACCCAGTACTTC. The rearrangement links TRBV5-6 to TRBJ2-5, with a possible D match to TRBD2 (5 bases). The germline V gene has CDR1 SGHDT and CDR2 YYEEEE. There are 13 residues in the CDR3. Trimming removed 4 bases at V and 5 bases at J, with 12 bases between.

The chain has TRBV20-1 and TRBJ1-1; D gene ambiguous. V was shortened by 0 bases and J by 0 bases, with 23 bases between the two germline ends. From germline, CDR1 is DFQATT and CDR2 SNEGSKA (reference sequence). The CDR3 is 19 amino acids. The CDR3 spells CSARDLKKLFEGLNTEAFF. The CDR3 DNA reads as TGCAGTGCTAGAGATCTCAAGAAGTTATTCGAGGGCCTGAACACTGAAGCTTTCTTT.

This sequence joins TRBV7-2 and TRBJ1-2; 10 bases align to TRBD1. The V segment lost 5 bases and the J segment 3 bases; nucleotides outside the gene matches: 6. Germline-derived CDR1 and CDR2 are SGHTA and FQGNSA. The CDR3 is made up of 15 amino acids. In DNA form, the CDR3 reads TGTGCCAGCAGCCCAGGGACAGGGGCGTACTATGGCTACACCTTC. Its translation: CASSPGTGAYYGYTF.

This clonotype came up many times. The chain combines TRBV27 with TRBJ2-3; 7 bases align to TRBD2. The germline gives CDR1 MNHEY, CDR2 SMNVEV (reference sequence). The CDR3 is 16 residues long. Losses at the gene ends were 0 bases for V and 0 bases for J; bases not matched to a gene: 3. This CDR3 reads CASSLSSGDSTDTQYF. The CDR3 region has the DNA TGTGCCAGCAGTTTATCGAGCGGGGATAGCACAGATACGCAGTATTTT.

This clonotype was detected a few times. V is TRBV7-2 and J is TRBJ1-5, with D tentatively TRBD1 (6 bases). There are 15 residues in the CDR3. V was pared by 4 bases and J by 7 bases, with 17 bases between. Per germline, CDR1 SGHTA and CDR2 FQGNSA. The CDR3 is CASSSAGQRGQPQHF. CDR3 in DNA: TGTGCCAGCAGCTCGGCTGGACAGCGGGGGCAGCCCCAGCATTTT. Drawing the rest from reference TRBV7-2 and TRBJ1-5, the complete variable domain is GAGVSQSPSNKVTEKGKDVELRCDPISGHTALYWYRQSLGQGLEFLIYFQGNSAPDKSGLPSDRFSAERTGGSVSTLTIQRTQQEDSAVYLCASSSAGQRGQPQHFGDGTRLSIL.

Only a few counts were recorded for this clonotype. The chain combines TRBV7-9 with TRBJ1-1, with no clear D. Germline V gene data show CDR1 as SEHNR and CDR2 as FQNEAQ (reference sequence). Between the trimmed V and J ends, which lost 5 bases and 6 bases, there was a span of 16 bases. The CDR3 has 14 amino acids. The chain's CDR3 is CASSPPVVSAEAFF. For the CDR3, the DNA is TGTGCCAGCAGCCCGCCGGTTGTGTCGGCTGAAGCTTTCTTT.

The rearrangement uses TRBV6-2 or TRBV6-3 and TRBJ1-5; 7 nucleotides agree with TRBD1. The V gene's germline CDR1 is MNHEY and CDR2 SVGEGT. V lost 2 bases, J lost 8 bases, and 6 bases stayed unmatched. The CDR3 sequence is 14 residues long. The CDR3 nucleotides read TGTGCCAGCAGTTACGTGACAGGGAGGGAGCCCCAGCATTTT. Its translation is CASSYVTGREPQHF.

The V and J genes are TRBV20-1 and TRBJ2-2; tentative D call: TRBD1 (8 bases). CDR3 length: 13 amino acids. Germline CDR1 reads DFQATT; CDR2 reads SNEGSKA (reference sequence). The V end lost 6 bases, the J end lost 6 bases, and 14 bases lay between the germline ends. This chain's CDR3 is CSAVQGGSGELFF. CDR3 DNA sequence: TGCAGTGCGGTACAGGGGGGGTCCGGGGAGCTGTTTTTT.

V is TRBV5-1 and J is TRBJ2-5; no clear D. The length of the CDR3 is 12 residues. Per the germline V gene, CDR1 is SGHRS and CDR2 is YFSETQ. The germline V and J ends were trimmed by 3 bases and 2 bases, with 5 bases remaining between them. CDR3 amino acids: CASSSQQETQYF. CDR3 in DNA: TGCGCCAGCAGCTCACAGCAAGAGACCCAGTACTTC.

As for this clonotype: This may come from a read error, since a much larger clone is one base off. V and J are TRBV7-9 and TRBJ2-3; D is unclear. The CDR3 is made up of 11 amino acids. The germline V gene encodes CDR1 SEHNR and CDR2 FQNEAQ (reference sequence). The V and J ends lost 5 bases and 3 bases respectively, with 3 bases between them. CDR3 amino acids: CASSQTDTQYF. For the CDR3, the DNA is TGTGCCAGCAGCCAAACAGATACGCAGTATTTT.

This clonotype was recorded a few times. CDR3 region: CASSQDRGISTQYF. DNA for the CDR3: TGTGCCAGCAGCCAAGATCGGGGCATTAGTACGCAGTATTTT. The rearrangement links TRBV14 to TRBJ2-3, with D perhaps given as TRBD1 or TRBD2 (5 bases each). Trimming took off 0 bases at V and 8 bases at J, with 12 bases between the two ends. Germline CDR1 reads SGHDN; CDR2 reads FVKESK. The CDR3 contains 14 residues. The full variable domain, completed using reference TRBV14 and TRBJ2-3, is EAGVTQFPSHSVIEKGQTVTLRCDPISGHDNLYWYRRVMGKEIKFLLHFVKESKQDESGMPNNRFLAERTGGTYSTLKVQPAELEDSGVYFCASSQDRGISTQYFGPGTRLTVL.

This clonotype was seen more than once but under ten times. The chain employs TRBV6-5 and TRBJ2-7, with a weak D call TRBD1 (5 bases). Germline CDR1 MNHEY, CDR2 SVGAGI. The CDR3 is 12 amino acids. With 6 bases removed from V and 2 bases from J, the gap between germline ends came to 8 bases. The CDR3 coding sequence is TGTGCCAGCAGCAAGGACACCTACGAGCAGTACTTC. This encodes CASSKDTYEQYF.

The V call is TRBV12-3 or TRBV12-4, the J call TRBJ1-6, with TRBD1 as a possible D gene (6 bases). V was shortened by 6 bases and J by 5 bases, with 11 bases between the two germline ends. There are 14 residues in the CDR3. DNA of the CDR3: TGTGCCAGCAGGCCAGGGGTCGATAATTCACCCCTCCACTTT. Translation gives CASRPGVDNSPLHF.